The T cell receptor beta chain described here comes from a study of molecular identifiers for immune sequencing clone quantification. Library preparation followed earlier protocols using designated TCR primers. TCRdb reanalysed the PCR reads using MiXCR and keeps one entry per CDR3 protein. The sample consists of just under 650,000 distinct CDR3 sequences, 15% to 20% of them appearing once. Details on this clonotype: The germline gene is not matched at one end of the junction; a read error may be the cause.

The CDR3 sequence is 18 residues long. Germline CDR1 LGHNA, CDR2 YSLEER. This TCR derives from a human donor in good health. Some libraries in this study had Jurkat cell RNA spiked in. The specimen sequenced was naive CD8+ T cells from blood, with Jurkat cell RNA spiked in. The subset: FACS-sorted CD8+CD4-CCR7+CD45RA+ naive T cells. The chain couples TRBV4-3 to TRBJ2-1; TRBD1 aligns across 8 bases. Here the CDR3 DNA reads TGCACCAGCAGCCAAGACAGGGGCGGGAAAAGCTCCTACAATGAGCAGTTCTTC. Translating gives CTSSQDRGGKSSYNEQFF.